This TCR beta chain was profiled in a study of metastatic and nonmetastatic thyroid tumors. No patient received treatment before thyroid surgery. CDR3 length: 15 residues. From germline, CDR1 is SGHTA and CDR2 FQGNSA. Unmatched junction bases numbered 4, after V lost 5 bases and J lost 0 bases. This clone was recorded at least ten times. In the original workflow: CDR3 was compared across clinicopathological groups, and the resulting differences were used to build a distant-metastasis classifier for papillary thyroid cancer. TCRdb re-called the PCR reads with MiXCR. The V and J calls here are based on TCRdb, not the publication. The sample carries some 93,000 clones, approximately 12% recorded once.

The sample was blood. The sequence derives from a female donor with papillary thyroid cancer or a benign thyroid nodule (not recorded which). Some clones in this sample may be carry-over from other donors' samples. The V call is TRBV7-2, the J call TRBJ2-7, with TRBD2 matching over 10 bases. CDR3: CASSRLAGSSYEQYF. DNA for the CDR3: TGTGCCAGCAGCCGACTAGCGGGCAGCTCCTACGAGCAGTACTTC.